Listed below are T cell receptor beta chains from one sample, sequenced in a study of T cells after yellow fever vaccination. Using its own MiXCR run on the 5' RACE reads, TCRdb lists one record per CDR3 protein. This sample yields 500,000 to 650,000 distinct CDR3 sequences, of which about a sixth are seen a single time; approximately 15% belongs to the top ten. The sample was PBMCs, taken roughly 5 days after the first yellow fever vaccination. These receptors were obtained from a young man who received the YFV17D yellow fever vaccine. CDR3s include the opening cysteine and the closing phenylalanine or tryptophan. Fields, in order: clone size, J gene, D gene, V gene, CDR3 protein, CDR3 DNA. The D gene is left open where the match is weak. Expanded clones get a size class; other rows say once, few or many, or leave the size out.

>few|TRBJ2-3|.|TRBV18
CASSQSTVGADTQYF
TGTGCCAGCTCACAGTCGACAGTCGGTGCAGATACGCAGTATTTT
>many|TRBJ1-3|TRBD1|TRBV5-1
CASTPGTAEGTIYF
TGCGCCAGCACGCCTGGGACAGCCGAGGGCACCATATATTTT
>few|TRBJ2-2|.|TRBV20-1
CSASVVYTGELFF
TGCAGCGCCTCGGTGGTGTACACCGGGGAGCTGTTTTTT
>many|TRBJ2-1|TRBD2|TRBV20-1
CSARDSAGAYNEQFF
TGCAGTGCTAGAGATTCGGCGGGAGCCTACAATGAGCAGTTCTTC
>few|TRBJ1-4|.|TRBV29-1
CSVVLLVNEKLFF
TGCAGCGTAGTCCTATTAGTGAATGAAAAACTGTTTTTT
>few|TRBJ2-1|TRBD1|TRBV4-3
CASSQEQGGGEQFF
TGCGCCAGCAGCCAAGAACAGGGGGGTGGTGAGCAGTTCTTC
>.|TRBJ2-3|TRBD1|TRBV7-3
CASSHGRDRGTDTQYF
TGTGCCAGCAGCCACGGGCGGGACAGGGGCACAGATACGCAGTATTTT
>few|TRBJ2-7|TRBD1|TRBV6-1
CASSRTGVDEQYF
TGTGCCAGCAGCCGGACAGGGGTCGACGAGCAGTACTTC
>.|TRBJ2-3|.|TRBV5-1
CASSLRGGQSTDTQYF
TGCGCCAGCAGCCTCAGGGGGGGGCAGAGCACAGATACGCAGTATTTT
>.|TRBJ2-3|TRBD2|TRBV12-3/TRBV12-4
CASSLVLAVYLDTQYF
TGTGCCAGCAGTTTAGTACTAGCGGTTTATTTAGATACGCAGTATTTT
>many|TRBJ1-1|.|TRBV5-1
CASSSAASNTEAFF
TGCGCCAGCAGCTCGGCGGCATCGAACACTGAAGCTTTCTTT
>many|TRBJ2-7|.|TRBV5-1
CASSKGVRYEQYF
TGCGCCAGCAGCAAGGGGGTCCGCTACGAGCAGTACTTC
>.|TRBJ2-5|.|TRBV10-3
CAISDLGSGETQYF
TGTGCCATCAGTGATCTTGGTTCCGGAGAGACCCAGTACTTC
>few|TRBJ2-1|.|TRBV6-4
CASSDSGFSYNEQFF
TGTGCCAGCAGTGACAGCGGGTTCTCCTACAATGAGCAGTTCTTC
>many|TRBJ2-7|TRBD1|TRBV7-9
CASSLGDRAGYEQYF
TGTGCCAGCAGCTTAGGGGACAGGGCTGGATACGAGCAGTACTTC
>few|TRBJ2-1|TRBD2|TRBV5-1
CASSPGLAGAPNEQFF
TGCGCCAGCAGCCCAGGACTAGCGGGGGCCCCTAATGAGCAGTTCTTC
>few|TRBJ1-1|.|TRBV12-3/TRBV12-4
CASSLAAEAFF
TGTGCCAGCAGCCTGGCGGCAGAAGCTTTCTTT
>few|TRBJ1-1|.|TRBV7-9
CASRGGDLNTEAFF
TGTGCCAGCAGAGGGGGGGACCTAAACACTGAAGCTTTCTTT
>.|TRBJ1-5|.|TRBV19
CASSIDRGQREPGIF
TGTGCCAGTAGTATAGATCGAGGACAACGGGAACCAGGGATATTT
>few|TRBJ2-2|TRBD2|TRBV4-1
CASSPRIAGAPTGELFF
TGCGCCAGCAGCCCCCGGATAGCGGGGGCCCCCACCGGGGAGCTGTTTTTT
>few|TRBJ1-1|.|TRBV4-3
CASSQEINTEAFF
TGCGCCAGCAGCCAAGAAATTAACACTGAAGCTTTCTTT
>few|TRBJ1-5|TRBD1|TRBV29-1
CSVVWQGAEQPQHF
TGCAGCGTTGTGTGGCAGGGGGCTGAGCAGCCCCAGCATTTT
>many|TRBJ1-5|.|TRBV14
CASSQGPGQPQHF
TGTGCCAGCAGCCAAGGGCCCGGTCAGCCCCAGCATTTT
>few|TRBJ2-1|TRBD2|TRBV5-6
CASSQAGGPGDEQFF
TGTGCCAGCAGTCAAGCGGGGGGGCCGGGGGATGAGCAGTTCTTC
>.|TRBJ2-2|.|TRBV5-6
CASRAGFTNTGELFF
TGTGCCAGCAGGGCAGGGTTCACGAACACCGGGGAGCTGTTTTTT
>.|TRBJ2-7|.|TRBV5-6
CASSWGVEQYF
TGTGCCAGCAGCTGGGGGGTAGAGCAGTACTTC
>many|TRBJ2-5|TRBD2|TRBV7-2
CASSPMGISGGGQETQYF
TGTGCCAGCAGCCCCATGGGGATTAGCGGGGGGGGCCAAGAGACCCAGTACTTC
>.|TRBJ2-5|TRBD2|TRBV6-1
CASGSIQRGLRETQYF
TGTGCCAGCGGGTCTATTCAGCGGGGGCTCCGAGAGACCCAGTACTTC
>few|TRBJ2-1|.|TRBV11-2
CASTGDASEQFF
TGTGCCAGCACGGGGGACGCATCGGAGCAGTTCTTC
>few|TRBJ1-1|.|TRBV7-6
CASSLGLGDAAFF
TGTGCCAGCAGCTTAGGTTTGGGGGATGCGGCTTTCTTT
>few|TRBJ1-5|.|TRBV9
CASSVDGFQPQHF
TGTGCCAGCAGCGTAGACGGTTTTCAGCCCCAGCATTTT
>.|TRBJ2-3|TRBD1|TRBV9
CASSAKDRGQDTQYF
TGTGCCAGCAGCGCCAAGGACAGGGGGCAAGATACGCAGTATTTT
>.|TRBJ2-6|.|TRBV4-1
CASRPRGTAGANVLTF
TGCGCCAGCAGACCACGGGGGACAGCTGGGGCCAACGTCCTGACTTTC
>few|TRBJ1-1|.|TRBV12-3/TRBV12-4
CASSEQGTLNTEAFF
TGTGCCAGCAGCGAACAGGGCACCCTGAACACTGAAGCTTTCTTT
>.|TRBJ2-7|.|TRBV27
CASSPGTVAYEQYF
TGTGCCAGCAGTCCTGGGACGGTAGCATACGAGCAGTACTTC
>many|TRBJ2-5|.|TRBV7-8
CASSLAWHQETQYF
TGTGCCAGCAGCTTAGCTTGGCACCAAGAGACCCAGTACTTC
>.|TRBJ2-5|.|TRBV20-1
CSASMETQYF
TGCAGTGCTAGCATGGAGACCCAGTACTTC
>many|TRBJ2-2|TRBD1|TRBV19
CASSQGGQGMTGELFF
TGTGCCAGTAGCCAGGGAGGACAGGGGATGACCGGGGAGCTGTTTTTT
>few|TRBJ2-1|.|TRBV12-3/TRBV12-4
CASSTDYGSYNEQFF
TGTGCCAGCAGCACGGACTACGGGTCCTACAATGAGCAGTTCTTC
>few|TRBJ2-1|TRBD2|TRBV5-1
CASSPQLAGYNEQFF
TGCGCCAGCAGCCCCCAACTAGCGGGGTACAATGAGCAGTTCTTC
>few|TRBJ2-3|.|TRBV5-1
CASSVGGTGPTDTQYF
TGCGCCAGCAGCGTCGGCGGTACAGGGCCCACAGATACGCAGTATTTT
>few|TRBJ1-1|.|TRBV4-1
CASSQEGSVNTEAFF
TGCGCCAGCAGCCAAGAAGGATCTGTGAACACTGAAGCTTTCTTT
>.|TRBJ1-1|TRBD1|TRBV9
CASSVRPGGPEAFF
TGTGCCAGCAGCGTAAGGCCAGGGGGCCCTGAAGCTTTCTTT
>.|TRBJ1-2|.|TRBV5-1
CASSKDGSNYGYTF
TGCGCCAGCAGCAAAGACGGCTCTAACTATGGCTACACCTTC
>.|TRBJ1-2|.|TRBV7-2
CAKNADSESYGYTF
TGTGCCAAAAACGCGGACAGCGAATCCTATGGCTACACCTTC
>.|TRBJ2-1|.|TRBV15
CATSMGHPQGYNEQFF
TGTGCCACCAGCATGGGACACCCCCAGGGCTACAATGAGCAGTTCTTC
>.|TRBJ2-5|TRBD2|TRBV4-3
CASSQGWTSPSYQETQYF
TGCGCCAGCAGCCAGGGGTGGACTAGCCCTTCATACCAAGAGACCCAGTACTTC
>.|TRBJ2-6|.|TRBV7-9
CASSLPEVDGANVLTF
TGTGCCAGCAGCCTTCCAGAGGTGGACGGGGCCAACGTCCTGACTTTC
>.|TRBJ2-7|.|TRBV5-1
CASSRTTVLREQYF
TGCGCCAGCAGCAGGACTACTGTCCTACGAGAACAGTACTTC
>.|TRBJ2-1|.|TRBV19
CASSTLGGYNEQFF
TGTGCCAGTAGTACCCTCGGGGGTTACAATGAGCAGTTCTTC
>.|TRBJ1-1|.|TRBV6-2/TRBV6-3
CASSYEGVTEAFF
TGTGCCAGCAGTTATGAAGGGGTCACTGAAGCTTTCTTT
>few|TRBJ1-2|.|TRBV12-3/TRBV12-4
CASRPSGRRNYGYTF
TGTGCCAGCAGACCGTCGGGCAGGAGGAACTATGGCTACACCTTC
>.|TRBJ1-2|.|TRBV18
CASSPAAGRNSNYGYTF
TGTGCCAGCTCACCAGCGGCAGGGCGTAATTCCAACTATGGCTACACCTTC
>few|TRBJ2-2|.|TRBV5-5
CASSLAPPRDTGELFF
TGTGCCAGCAGCTTGGCCCCTCCGAGGGACACCGGGGAGCTGTTTTTT
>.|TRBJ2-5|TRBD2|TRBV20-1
CSAGAGGRETQYF
TGCAGTGCGGGAGCGGGGGGGCGCGAGACCCAGTACTTC
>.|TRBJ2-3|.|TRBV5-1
CASTWGPLDTQYF
TGCGCCAGCACCTGGGGGCCTCTGGATACGCAGTATTTT